One sample yielded the 25 T cell receptor beta chains listed below, sequenced in a study of T cells in Graves' hyperthyroidism and ophthalmopathy. From RNA transcripts, TCR beta CDR3 regions were amplified. Using the HTBI primer set, a first-round RT-PCR was run on the TCR CDR3. TCRdb analysed the multiplex PCR reads with MiXCR anew, one entry per CDR3 protein. The sample has under 550,000 distinct CDR3 sequences, just under 20% seen once. Material: blood. The receptors originated from a man aged 40-49 years with Graves' ophthalmopathy.

This clonotype has a count of ten or more. The rearrangement uses TRBV5-1 and TRBJ1-1; D is ambiguous. Germline loops: CDR1 SGHRS, CDR2 YFSETQ. This CDR3 is 15 amino acids long. The V end lost 1 base, the J end lost 0 bases, and 10 bases lay between the germline ends. The CDR3 loop is CASSLIGPMNTEAFF. The CDR3 DNA is TGCGCCAGCAGCTTGATTGGACCGATGAACACTGAAGCTTTCTTT.

This clonotype was counted ten times or more. The rearrangement joins TRBV6-1 to TRBJ2-7; TRBD1 or TRBD2 may be the D gene (6 bases each). V was clipped by 6 bases and J by 3 bases, with 12 bases between them. Germline CDR1 is MNHNS and CDR2 is SASEGT. The CDR3 sequence is 13 residues long. CDR3 bases: TGTGCCAGCAGGCGGGACATTGTCTACGAGCAGTACTTC. This gives the protein CASRRDIVYEQYF.

This chain connects TRBV19 to TRBJ1-5; tentatively, D is TRBD1 (5 bases). In germline, CDR1 is LNHDA, CDR2 SQIVND (reference sequence). Trimming took 6 bases from V and 5 from J, leaving 11 bases between them. The CDR3 covers 13 residues. CDR3: CASRHRMDQPQHF. Here the CDR3 DNA reads TGTGCCAGTAGACACAGGATGGATCAGCCCCAGCATTTT.

The table lists this clonotype with many counts. The gene calls are TRBV5-1 and TRBJ2-3; no reliable D call. This CDR3 region has 12 residues. Trimming cost V 4 bases and J 2 bases, with 5 bases left between them. Germline assignment: CDR1 SGHRS and CDR2 YFSETQ. CDR3 protein: CASSTHTDTQYF. As DNA, the CDR3 is TGCGCCAGCAGCACCCACACAGATACGCAGTATTTT.

This clonotype was picked up a small number of times. V and J are TRBV7-8 and TRBJ1-4; D not certain. This CDR3 is 16 amino acids long. Germline V gene sequence: CDR1 SGHVS, CDR2 FQNEAQ. The ends were cut back, 5 bases at V and 2 bases at J, with 15 bases in the middle. This CDR3 reads CASSPSIRATNEKLFF. For the CDR3, the DNA is TGTGCCAGCAGCCCTAGCATAAGGGCGACTAATGAAAAACTGTTTTTT.

This clonotype was detected ten times or more. V gene TRBV12-3 or TRBV12-4 combines with J gene TRBJ2-1, with D hard to call. The CDR3 length is 13 residues. V gave up 3 bases and J gave up 6 bases, with 9 bases separating them. The CDR3 DNA is TGTGCCAGCAGTTTCGACCCCCTCAATGAGCAGTTCTTC. Encoded protein: CASSFDPLNEQFF.

J is TRBJ2-7 and V is TRBV15, with TRBD2 matching 8 bases. CDR1 and CDR2 from the germline V gene are LNHNV and YYDKDF (reference sequence). Trimming cost V 3 bases and J 0 bases; bases outside gene matches: 7. The CDR3 sequence is 16 residues long. As DNA, the CDR3 is TGTGCCACCAGCAGTGGCTTAGCGGGGCCCTCCTACGAGCAGTACTTC. This codes for CATSSGLAGPSYEQYF.

The J gene is TRBJ1-1, the V gene TRBV12-3 or TRBV12-4; 10 nucleotides line up with TRBD1. This CDR3 is 15 amino acids long. Trimming cost V 5 bases and J 5 bases; bases outside gene matches: 8. The CDR3: CASSTRTGGYTEAFF. In nucleotides, the CDR3 is TGTGCCAGCAGTACTCGGACAGGGGGTTATACTGAAGCTTTCTTT.

The rearrangement links TRBV4-2 to TRBJ1-4; 7 positions match TRBD1. Germline V CDR1 and CDR2: LGHNA, YNFKEQ. With 1 base clipped from V and 6 bases from J, the junction kept 5 bases outside the gene matches. The length of the CDR3 is 15 residues. CDR3 coding DNA: TGTGCCAGCAGCCAAGGTCCACAGGGGCATGAAAAACTGTTTTTT. Translating gives CASSQGPQGHEKLFF.

This clonotype was detected once. CDR3: CASSLAGVGAGTQYF. The CDR3 region has the DNA TGTGCCAGCAGTTTGGCGGGGGTGGGGGCAGGGACCCAGTACTTC. This chain joins TRBV28 and TRBJ2-5; D possibly corresponds to TRBD2 (7 bases). This CDR3 region has 15 residues. Germline CDR1 is MDHEN and CDR2 is SYDVKM. The germline V and J ends were trimmed by 3 bases and 7 bases, with 18 bases remaining between them. The whole variable domain, remainder taken from reference TRBV28 and TRBJ2-5, is DVKVTQSSRYLVKRTGEKVFLECVQDMDHENMFWYRQDPGLGLRLIYFSYDVKMKEKGDIPEGYSVSREKKERFSLILESASTNQTSMYLCASSLAGVGAGTQYFGPGTRLLVL.

The chain links TRBV29-1 to TRBJ1-1; D gene unclear. The ends were cut back, 1 base at V and 6 bases at J, with 9 bases in the middle. CDR1 is SQVTM and CDR2 is ANQGSEA in the germline V gene. The CDR3 totals 12 residues. CDR3 nucleotides: TGCAGCGTTGAAGTCGGGCGGGCTGAAGCTTTCTTT. This translates into CSVEVGRAEAFF.

This chain uses TRBV6-2 or TRBV6-3 with TRBJ2-6; D is unresolved. Trimming cost V 7 bases and J 2 bases, with 9 bases left between them. Germline CDR1 and CDR2: MNHEY and SVGEGT. This CDR3 has 14 residues. In nucleotides, the CDR3 is TGTGCCAGCAATCTTGCTACTGGGGCCAACGTCCTGACTTTC. This codes for CASNLATGANVLTF.

The chain combines TRBV28 with TRBJ2-2; the match to TRBD2 covers 12 bases. With V trimmed by 10 bases and J by 3 bases, 6 bases remained unmatched. Looked up from germline, CDR1 is MDHEN and CDR2 is SYDVKM. The CDR3 totals 15 residues. This CDR3 reads CATVTSGSYTGELFF. CDR3 coding DNA: TGTGCCACCGTGACTAGCGGGAGTTACACCGGGGAGCTGTTTTTT. Drawing the rest from reference TRBV28 and TRBJ2-2, the complete variable domain is DVKVTQSSRYLVKRTGEKVFLECVQDMDHENMFWYRQDPGLGLRLIYFSYDVKMKEKGDIPEGYSVSREKKERFSLILESASTNQTSMYLCATVTSGSYTGELFFGEGSRLTVL.

This clonotype was found many times. The rearrangement links TRBV11-2 to TRBJ1-1; the D is unclear. CDR1 SGHAT and CDR2 FQNNGV come from the germline V gene. Trimming pared 4 bases from V and 5 bases from J, leaving 17 bases between. CDR3 length: 15 amino acids. CDR3 protein: CASSWGIRGVTEAFF. For the CDR3, the DNA is TGTGCCAGCAGCTGGGGTATACGTGGTGTTACTGAAGCTTTCTTT.

This clonotype was observed at least ten times. The chain couples TRBV2 to TRBJ2-5, with D maybe TRBD2 (6 bases). The CDR3 totals 13 residues. Germline assignment: CDR1 SNHLY and CDR2 FYNNEI. V was trimmed by 9 bases and J by 5 bases, leaving 16 bases between them. The CDR3 loop reads CASCREKRETQYF. As DNA, the CDR3 is TGTGCCAGTTGCCGGGAGAAGCGGGAGACCCAGTACTTC.

There are a few counts of this clonotype. The chain uses TRBV6-1 and TRBJ2-7, with 9 bases aligning to TRBD1. Per germline, CDR1 MNHNS and CDR2 SASEGT. J gave up 3 bases and V 5 bases, and 14 bases lay outside the gene matches. The CDR3 is 17 amino acids. CDR3 sequence (DNA): TGTGCCAGCAGTATCCTGGGGACGGGGACAGGGCACTACGAGCAGTACTTC. Translating gives CASSILGTGTGHYEQYF.

This clonotype occurred a few times. The V and J genes are TRBV7-6 and TRBJ2-1; TRBD2 aligns across 9 bases. CDR1 is SGHVS and CDR2 is FNYEAQ in the germline V gene. V gave up 5 bases and J gave up 7 bases; unmatched junction bases: 9. The CDR3 totals 15 residues. The CDR3 DNA reads TGTGCCAGCAGCGGCTCGGCGGGGGGGCGAAATGAGCAGTTCTTC. Amino acids: CASSGSAGGRNEQFF. Based on the CDR3 plus reference TRBV7-6 and TRBJ2-1, the full variable domain is GAGVSQSPRYKVTKRGQDVALRCDPISGHVSLYWYRQALGQGPEFLTYFNYEAQQDKSGLPNDRFSAERPEGSISTLTIQRTEQRDSAMYRCASSGSAGGRNEQFFGPGTRLTVL.

This clonotype was seen more than once but under ten times. This chain joins TRBV7-3 and TRBJ2-3; 9 nucleotides line up with TRBD1. V lost 1 base to trimming and J lost 2 bases; unmatched junction nucleotides: 10. The CDR3 extends over 18 amino acids. The germline V gene encodes CDR1 SGHTA and CDR2 FQGTGA. The CDR3 DNA reads TGTGCCAGCAGCTTAAAAGGGACAGGGTTGCAAGACACAGATACGCAGTATTTT. This encodes CASSLKGTGLQDTDTQYF.

The chain is built from TRBV20-1 and TRBJ1-4; maybe TRBD1 (5 bases). The V end lost 0 bases, the J end lost 8 bases, and 13 bases lay between the germline ends. The CDR3 is 14 amino acids. Germline CDR1 is DFQATT and CDR2 is SNEGSKA (reference sequence). The CDR3 protein is CSARDLGGKEKLFF. In DNA, the CDR3 is TGCAGTGCTAGAGATCTGGGGGGAAAGGAAAAACTGTTTTTT.

The genes are TRBV6-2 or TRBV6-3 and TRBJ2-3; D gene uncertain. Between the trimmed V and J ends, which lost 7 bases and 1 base, there was a span of 15 bases. The CDR3 extends over 15 amino acids. Germline assignment: CDR1 MNHEY and CDR2 SVGEGT. CDR3 coding DNA: TGTGCCAGCAAAACCGCCCCCTCCGGCACAGATACGCAGTATTTT. This encodes CASKTAPSGTDTQYF.

The chain couples TRBV5-1 to TRBJ1-1, with TRBD1 as a possible D gene (5 bases). Trimming cost V 4 bases and J 1 base, with 11 bases left between them. The CDR3 contains 14 residues. Germline-derived CDR1 and CDR2 are SGHRS and YFSETQ. The CDR3 coding sequence is TGCGCCAGCAGCCCTTGGACAAGGAACACTGAAGCTTTCTTT. This codes for CASSPWTRNTEAFF.

The rearrangement uses TRBV10-3 and TRBJ1-6; D uncertain. Trimming took 4 bases from V and 0 from J, leaving 7 bases between them. Looked up from germline, CDR1 is ENHRY and CDR2 is SYGVKD. The CDR3 consists of 15 residues. CDR3 residues: CAISVGSSYNSPLHF. DNA for the CDR3: TGTGCCATCAGTGTAGGCAGCTCCTATAATTCACCCCTCCACTTT.

This clonotype was picked up many times. The chain couples TRBV30 to TRBJ1-2; D ambiguous. Germline CDR1 reads GTSNPN; CDR2 reads SVGIG (reference sequence). Trimming left V 2 bases short and J 4 bases short, with 11 bases between. CDR3 length equals 13 residues. The CDR3 reads CAWSLQSLYGYTF. CDR3 nucleotides: TGTGCCTGGAGTCTCCAATCGCTCTATGGCTACACCTTC.

This clonotype was picked up many times. This chain links TRBV20-1 with TRBJ2-1; 14 bases match TRBD2. The length of the CDR3 is 17 residues. V lost 3 bases and J lost 1; bases outside the gene matches: 5. The V gene's germline CDR1 is DFQATT and CDR2 SNEGSKA (reference sequence). The CDR3, as DNA: TGCAGTGCTAGGGGACTAGCGGGAGTGTCTTCCTACAATGAGCAGTTCTTC. Its protein is CSARGLAGVSSYNEQFF.

As regards this clonotype: Being one base from a much bigger clone, this may be a read error. The chain recombines TRBV28 with TRBJ2-1, with TRBD2 as a possible D gene (6 bases). Germline assignment: CDR1 MDHEN and CDR2 SYDVKM. V lost 7 bases, J lost 0 bases, and 13 bases lay in between. The CDR3 is 15 amino acids. CDR3 nucleotides: TGTGCCAGCAACACGAGCGGGCGCTCCTACAATGAGCAGTTCTTC. Residues: CASNTSGRSYNEQFF.